A selection of T cell receptor beta chains follows, all from one sample in a study of radiation and T cells in renal cell carcinoma. The assay was immunoSEQ multiplex PCR, and TCRdb's table has in-frame clones only and misses some. This sample has 50,000 to 75,000 clones, with just under 80% found just once. The sample in question was blood, obtained from a patient whose treatment included radiotherapy and nephrectomy. The receptor source for this set is a man aged 55 to 69 with renal cell carcinoma. Each CDR3 is given with its conserved first and last residue. A row's size may be missing; if present it is once, few, many or a size class.

clone size,J gene,V gene,CDR3 protein
.,TRBJ2-4,TRBV20-1,CSALELNIQYF
few,TRBJ2-2,TRBV5-6,CASNTFRLDRTGELFF
.,TRBJ2-3,TRBV10-1,CASSRTGGVDTQYF
once,TRBJ2-3,TRBV15,CATSRGEGERDTQYF
once,TRBJ2-3,TRBV5-4,CASSLLGTSGRKSDTQYF
.,TRBJ2-2,TRBV6-4,CASSTGTDPGELFF
once,TRBJ2-1,TRBV5-1,CASSLAYNEQFF
.,TRBJ1-1,TRBV7-9,CASMIGGSAEAFF
.,TRBJ1-1,TRBV7-2,CASSTGDETNTEAFF
.,TRBJ2-3,TRBV5-1,CASSGGDTQYF
.,TRBJ2-7,TRBV18,CASSPQNSYEQYF
.,TRBJ2-7,TRBV6-1,CASSELRDREGVGEQYF
.,TRBJ1-2,TRBV29-1,CSVLGTGNYGYTF
.,TRBJ1-2,TRBV11-3,CASSDPGHYGYTF
.,TRBJ2-2,TRBV28,CASSFLRALGGELFF
once,TRBJ2-1,TRBV4-3,CASSQDLVPGHEQFF
.,TRBJ2-2,TRBV9,CASRREGNTGELFF
.,TRBJ2-3,TRBV4-1,CASSQEWREGVDTQYF
.,TRBJ2-3,TRBV18,CASSPSQGDSTDTQYF